This T cell receptor beta chain emerged from a study of T-cell reconstitution after alpha-beta-depleted transplantation in children. Unique molecular identifiers were used to barcode this TCRbeta library. TCRdb fed the PCR reads into MiXCR, producing one record per CDR3 protein. The sample carries 250,000 or so distinct CDR3 sequences, 7.5% to 9.5% recorded once. This clonotype was seen at least ten times. Its antigen is undetermined. CDR3 length: 13 amino acids. Trimming cost V 5 bases and J 2 bases, with 10 bases left between them. The V gene's germline CDR1 is SQVTM and CDR2 ANQGSEA. Study conclusions and caveats: Diversity and T-cell counts at one year after transplant derived mostly from new T cells. After transplant, high TCRbeta diversity at day 60 in some patients arose from surviving recipient T cells and thymic progenitors. Reports say that about two months after transplant, the alpha-beta T cells came out of several hundred graft clones that had expanded.

The input for sequencing was PBMCs, mostly from graft donor cells, taken 180 days after TCRalphabeta/CD19-depleted stem cell transplant. The genes are TRBV29-1 and TRBJ2-1; a possible D gene is TRBD2 (6 bases). The TCR was taken from a male patient under 18 who had a stem cell transplant for acute lymphoblastic leukemia, so the T cells may come from the graft donor. The CDR3 reads CSVRRGPYNEQFF. DNA of the CDR3: TGCAGCGTTCGGCGGGGACCCTACAATGAGCAGTTCTTC.